This T cell receptor beta chain appears in the sequencing data of a study of control samples from healthy donors and cancer patients. Generated by immunoSEQ multiplex PCR, the TCRdb table keeps only in-frame clones and is missing some. The sample yields approximately 150,000 clones, approximately 90% seen once. CDR3 length: 17 amino acids. The V end lost 2 bases, the J end lost 0 bases, and 11 bases lay between the germline ends. Germline V gives CDR1 SGHVS, CDR2 FQNEAQ. J is TRBJ2-6 and V is TRBV7-8; either TRBD1 or TRBD2 may supply D (5 bases each). The origin of this receptor is a woman between 25 and 40 years old in good health. Sequences were obtained from blood. The CDR3 coding sequence is TGTGCCAGCAGCTTAAGGAATGGGGGCTCTGGGGCCAACGTCCTGACTTTC. The encoded protein is CASSLRNGGSGANVLTF. The full variable domain, with the rest looked up from reference TRBV7-8 and TRBJ2-6, is GAGVSQSPRYKVAKRGQDVALRCDPISGHVSLFWYQQALGQGPEFLTYFQNEAQLDKSGLPSDRFFAERPEGSVSTLKIQRTQQEDSAVYLCASSLRNGGSGANVLTFGAGSRLTVL.